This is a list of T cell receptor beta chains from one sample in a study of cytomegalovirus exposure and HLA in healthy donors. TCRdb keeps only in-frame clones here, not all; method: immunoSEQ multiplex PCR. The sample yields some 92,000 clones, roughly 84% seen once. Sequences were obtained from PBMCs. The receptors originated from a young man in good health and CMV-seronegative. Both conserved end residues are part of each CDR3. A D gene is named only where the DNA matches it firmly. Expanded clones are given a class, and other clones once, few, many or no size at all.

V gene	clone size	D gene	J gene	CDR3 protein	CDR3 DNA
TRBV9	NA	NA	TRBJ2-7	CASSVGGGTYEQYF	TGTGCCAGCAGCGTAGGGGGCGGCACCTACGAGCAGTACTTC
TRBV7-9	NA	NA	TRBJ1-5	CASSWGRESNQPQHF	TGTGCCAGCAGCTGGGGGCGGGAGAGTAATCAGCCCCAGCATTTT
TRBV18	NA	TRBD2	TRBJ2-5	CASSPTSGGTGETQYF	TGTGCCAGCTCACCGACTAGCGGGGGGACGGGAGAGACCCAGTACTTC
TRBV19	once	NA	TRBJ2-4	CASSLRPSDGHAKNIQYF	TGTGCCAGTAGCTTACGACCTTCGGACGGACACGCCAAAAACATTCAGTACTTC
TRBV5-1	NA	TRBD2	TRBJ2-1	CASSHGLGANEQFF	TGCGCCAGCAGCCACGGACTAGGTGCGAATGAGCAGTTCTTC
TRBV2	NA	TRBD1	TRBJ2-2	CASSLTGGSTGELFF	TGTGCCAGCAGCTTAACAGGGGGTAGCACCGGGGAGCTGTTTTTT
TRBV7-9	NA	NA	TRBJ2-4	CASSSGIDLAKNIQYF	TGTGCCAGCAGCTCGGGTATAGATCTAGCCAAAAACATTCAGTACTTC
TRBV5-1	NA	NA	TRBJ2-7	CASSLPADNEQYF	TGCGCCAGCAGCTTGCCCGCGGATAACGAGCAGTACTTC
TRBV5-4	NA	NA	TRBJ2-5	CASSSGGSRSRQETQYF	TGTGCCAGCAGCTCGGGGGGCAGCCGAAGCCGCCAAGAGACCCAGTACTTC
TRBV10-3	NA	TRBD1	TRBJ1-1	CAIRDRAGTEAFF	TGTGCCATCAGGGACAGGGCCGGCACTGAAGCTTTCTTT
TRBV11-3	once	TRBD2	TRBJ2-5	CASSPGTSGGQETQYF	TGTGCCAGCAGCCCCGGGACTAGCGGGGGACAAGAGACCCAGTACTTC
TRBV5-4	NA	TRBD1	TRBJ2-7	CASSRTGMDEQYF	TGTGCCAGCAGCCGGACAGGTATGGACGAGCAGTACTTC
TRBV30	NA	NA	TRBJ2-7	CAWRGQGTYEQYF	TGTGCCTGGAGAGGTCAGGGGACCTACGAGCAGTACTTC
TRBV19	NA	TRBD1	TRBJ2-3	CASSRDRGTDTQYF	TGTGCCAGTAGTAGGGACAGGGGAACAGATACGCAGTATTTT
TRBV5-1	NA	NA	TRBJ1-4	CASSLDQDEKLFF	TGCGCCAGCAGCTTGGATCAGGATGAAAAACTGTTTTTT
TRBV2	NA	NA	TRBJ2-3	CASSDGQGTDTQYF	TGTGCCAGCAGTGATGGGCAGGGCACAGATACGCAGTATTTT
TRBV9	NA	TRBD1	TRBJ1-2	CASSVGTGSRGIYGYTF	TGTGCCAGCAGCGTGGGGACAGGGTCAAGGGGGATCTATGGCTACACCTTC
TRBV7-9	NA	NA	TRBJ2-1	CASSPRVGSSYNEQFF	TGTGCCAGCAGCCCCCGGGTGGGGAGCTCCTACAATGAGCAGTTCTTC
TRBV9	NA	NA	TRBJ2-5	CASSSSTSEVETQYF	TGTGCCAGCAGCTCGTCGACTAGTGAGGTGGAGACCCAGTACTTC
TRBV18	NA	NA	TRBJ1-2	CASSLKENYGYTF	TGTGCCAGCTCACTCAAGGAGAACTATGGCTACACCTTC
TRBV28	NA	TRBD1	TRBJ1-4	CASSSGQGPGEKLFF	TGTGCCAGCAGTTCCGGACAGGGGCCAGGAGAAAAACTGTTTTTT